This T cell receptor (beta chain) was captured in a study of blood T cell repertoires in COVID-19. Study in general: Acute and convalescent COVID-19 specimens originated in the United States, Italy and Spain. Sources were T cells, B-cell-depleted T cells, or PBMCs; the material itself was cDNA or gDNA.

In the source study's methods: Estimation of nucleated cell counts was performed using reference gene primer amplification. Here immunoSEQ multiplex PCR was the method, and the copy in TCRdb shows in-frame clones only, minus some. V and J calls and clone size are copied from that table; D and trimming were computed from the DNA. The sample records 120,000 or so clones, around 90% being singletons. This CDR3 is built from 15 residues. Germline assignment: CDR1 SGDLS and CDR2 YYNGEE. J was trimmed by 6 bases and V by 3 bases; bases with no gene match: 4. Sequences were obtained from peripheral blood. This TCR was recovered from a woman in her forties or fifties with active or convalescent COVID-19. The gene calls are TRBV9 and TRBJ2-1; 12 bases are shared with TRBD2. The CDR3 sequence is CASSASGGGFNEQFF. In DNA form, the CDR3 reads TGTGCCAGCAGCGCTAGCGGGGGGGGATTCAATGAGCAGTTCTTC.